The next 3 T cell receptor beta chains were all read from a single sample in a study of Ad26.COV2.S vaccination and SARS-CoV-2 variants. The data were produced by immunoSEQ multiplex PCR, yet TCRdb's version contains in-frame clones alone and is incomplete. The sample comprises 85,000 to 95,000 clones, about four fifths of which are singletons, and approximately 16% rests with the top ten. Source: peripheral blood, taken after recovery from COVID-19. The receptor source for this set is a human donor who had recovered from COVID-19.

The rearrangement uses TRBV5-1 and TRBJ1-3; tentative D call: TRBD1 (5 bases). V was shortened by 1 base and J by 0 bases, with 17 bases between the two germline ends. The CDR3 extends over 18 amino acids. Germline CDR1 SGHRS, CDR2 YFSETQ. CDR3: CASSLFPGMAGSGNTIYF. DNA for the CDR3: TGCGCCAGCAGCTTGTTTCCAGGGATGGCTGGCTCTGGAAACACCATATATTTT. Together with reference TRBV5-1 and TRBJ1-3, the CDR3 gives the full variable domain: KAGVTQTPRYLIKTRGQQVTLSCSPISGHRSVSWYQQTPGQGLQFLFEYFSETQRNKGNFPGRFSGRQFSNSRSEMNVSTLELGDSALYLCASSLFPGMAGSGNTIYFGEGSWLTVV.

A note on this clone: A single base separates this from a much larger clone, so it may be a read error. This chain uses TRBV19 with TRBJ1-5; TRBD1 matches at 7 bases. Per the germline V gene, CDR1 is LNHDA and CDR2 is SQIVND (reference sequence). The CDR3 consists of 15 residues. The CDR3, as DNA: TGTGCCAGTCGCAGGGCAGGGGGAAGCAATCAGCTCCAGCATTTT. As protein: CASRRAGGSNQLQHF.

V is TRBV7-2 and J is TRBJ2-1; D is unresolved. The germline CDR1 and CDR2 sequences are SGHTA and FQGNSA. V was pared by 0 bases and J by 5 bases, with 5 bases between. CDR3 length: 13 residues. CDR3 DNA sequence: TGTGCCAGCAGCTTAGCCTGGGACAATGAGCAGTTCTTC. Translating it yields CASSLAWDNEQFF. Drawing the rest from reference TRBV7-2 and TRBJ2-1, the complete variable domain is GAGVSQSPSNKVTEKGKDVELRCDPISGHTALYWYRQSLGQGLEFLIYFQGNSAPDKSGLPSDRFSAERTGGSVSTLTIQRTQQEDSAVYLCASSLAWDNEQFFGPGTRLTVL.